The 28 T cell receptor beta chains reported below all come from one sample, sequenced in a study of T cells in Graves' hyperthyroidism and ophthalmopathy. RNA transcripts provided the source from which TCR beta CDR3 regions were amplified. Using the HTBI primer set, a first-round RT-PCR was run on the TCR CDR3. TCRdb analysed the multiplex PCR reads with MiXCR anew, one entry per CDR3 protein. The sample shows 470,000 or so distinct CDR3 sequences, 20% of them seen only once. Sequencing input: blood. All receptors derive from a man aged 18 to 29 with Graves' hyperthyroidism.

In this sample, this clonotype turned up many times. The chain has TRBV20-1 and TRBJ1-5, with TRBD1 matching over 7 bases. CDR1 and CDR2 from the germline V gene are DFQATT and SNEGSKA (reference sequence). V was clipped by 5 bases and J by 7 bases; unmatched bases: 5. CDR3 length equals 12 residues. CDR3 loop: CSAYQGGQPQHF. The CDR3 coding sequence is TGCAGTGCTTATCAGGGGGGCCAGCCCCAGCATTTT.

Ten or more counts support this clonotype. The chain has TRBV10-3 and TRBJ2-7; 11 bases are shared with TRBD2. V shed 7 bases, J shed 3 bases, and the junction held 11 bases outside the gene matches. CDR3 length equals 16 residues. The V gene's germline CDR1 is ENHRY and CDR2 SYGVKD. Here the CDR3 DNA reads TGTGCCATCAATACCGGGACTAGCGGCCAAGACTACGAGCAGTACTTC. This translates into CAINTGTSGQDYEQYF.

This clonotype was seen many times. The chain carries TRBV20-1 and TRBJ2-7; D is ambiguous. The germline gives CDR1 DFQATT, CDR2 SNEGSKA (reference sequence). The CDR3 runs to 11 residues. Trimming pared 4 bases from V and 5 bases from J, leaving 9 bases between. CDR3 bases: TGCAGTGCTACCCCCTGGGACGAGCAGTACTTC. Protein product: CSATPWDEQYF.

This clonotype was observed many times. The chain recombines TRBV2 with TRBJ1-5, with D tentatively TRBD1 (6 bases). Germline V gives CDR1 SNHLY, CDR2 FYNNEI. The V end lost 6 bases, the J end lost 6 bases, and 18 bases lay between the germline ends. This CDR3 contains 15 residues. This CDR3 reads CASSPSGARSQPQHF. CDR3 in DNA: TGTGCCAGCAGCCCGTCGGGGGCGCGGAGTCAGCCCCAGCATTTT.

This clonotype was observed at least ten times. This rearrangement joins TRBV6-1 to TRBJ2-7; 9 bases match TRBD2. The germline V gene encodes CDR1 MNHNS and CDR2 SASEGT. V shed 1 base, J shed 1 base, and the junction held 5 bases outside the gene matches. The CDR3 runs to 16 residues. CDR3 sequence: CASSEGSGGISYEQYF. The CDR3 DNA reads as TGTGCCAGCAGTGAAGGTAGCGGGGGTATTTCCTACGAGCAGTACTTC.

This clonotype was detected many times. This chain links TRBV15 with TRBJ2-7, with a possible D match to TRBD2 (5 bases). V was cut by 3 bases and J by 4 bases, with 10 bases left in between. In germline, CDR1 is LNHNV, CDR2 YYDKDF (reference sequence). This CDR3 has 13 amino acids. CDR3: CATSRPRAYEQYF. For the CDR3, the DNA is TGTGCCACCAGCAGGCCGCGGGCTTACGAGCAGTACTTC.

This clonotype was seen repeatedly, ten times or more. V is TRBV28 and J is TRBJ2-3; 8 bases line up with TRBD2. This CDR3 region has 20 residues. With V trimmed by 2 bases and J by 6 bases, 22 bases remained unmatched. The germline V gene encodes CDR1 MDHEN and CDR2 SYDVKM. The CDR3 sequence: CASSLPPTSGGFPRRDTQYF. CDR3 sequence (DNA): TGTGCCAGCAGTTTACCCCCAACCAGCGGGGGTTTCCCTCGCCGCGATACGCAGTATTTT.

Many counts were recorded for this clonotype. The rearrangement joins TRBV12-3 or TRBV12-4 to TRBJ1-1; 8 bases fit TRBD1. There are 13 residues in the CDR3. V gave up 5 bases and J gave up 6 bases; unmatched junction bases: 5. The DNA of the CDR3 is TGTGCCAGCAGTCCCCAGACAGGGGCTGAAGCTTTCTTT. Protein product: CASSPQTGAEAFF.

This chain links TRBV29-1 with TRBJ1-2, with 8 positions matching TRBD1. The V gene's germline CDR1 is SQVTM and CDR2 ANQGSEA. The CDR3 spans 12 residues. J gave up 4 bases and V 6 bases, and 4 bases lay outside the gene matches. The DNA for the CDR3 is TGCAGCGTAGAGACAGGGGCCTATGGCTACACCTTC. Protein product: CSVETGAYGYTF.

This sequence joins TRBV6-1 and TRBJ2-7, with D tentatively TRBD1 or TRBD2 (5 bases each). The CDR3 totals 13 residues. Per the germline V gene, CDR1 is MNHNS and CDR2 is SASEGT. Trimming left V 8 bases short and J 5 bases short, with 16 bases between. In DNA, the CDR3 is TGTGCCAGCCCCGGTGGGGGAAGGCACGAGCAGTACTTC. It yields the protein CASPGGGRHEQYF.

The chain carries TRBV6-2 or TRBV6-3 and TRBJ1-5, with 9 bases fitting TRBD1. The CDR3 contains 15 residues. The V and J ends lost 6 bases and 4 bases, in that order; junction bases with no gene match: 7. Germline CDR1 reads MNHEY; CDR2 reads SVGEGT. The CDR3 protein is CASRKDRGFNQPQHF. The CDR3 DNA reads TGTGCCAGCAGAAAGGACAGGGGCTTTAATCAGCCCCAGCATTTT.

The chain uses TRBV2 and TRBJ1-1; D not certain. The V gene lost 8 bases and the J gene lost 7 bases, with 8 bases spanning the gap. Looked up from germline, CDR1 is SNHLY and CDR2 is FYNNEI. CDR3 length: 10 amino acids. This CDR3 is CASGGYEAFF. The CDR3 bases are TGTGCCAGCGGTGGATATGAAGCTTTCTTT.

The CDR3 loop reads CASGDRGDQPQHF. CDR3 sequence (DNA): TGTGCCAGCGGCGACAGGGGTGATCAGCCCCAGCATTTT. V usage is TRBV28 and J usage is TRBJ1-5, with 8 bases that match TRBD1. The length of the CDR3 is 13 residues. The germline CDR1 and CDR2 sequences are MDHEN and SYDVKM. Trimming removed 8 bases from V and 5 bases from J; junction bases left unmatched: 5. Complete variable domain (other parts from reference TRBV28 and TRBJ1-5): DVKVTQSSRYLVKRTGEKVFLECVQDMDHENMFWYRQDPGLGLRLIYFSYDVKMKEKGDIPEGYSVSREKKERFSLILESASTNQTSMYLCASGDRGDQPQHFGDGTRLSIL.

The DNA of the CDR3 is TGTGCCTGGGGGAGGGGGGCCCCTGAAGCTTTCTTT. Translated, it gives CAWGRGAPEAFF. The chain carries TRBV30 and TRBJ1-1, with D possibly TRBD1 on 6 matching bases. The V end was cut by 5 bases, the J end by 6 bases, with 13 bases between. CDR1 GTSNPN and CDR2 SVGIG come from the germline V gene (reference sequence). This CDR3 spans 12 amino acids.

This clonotype has just a few counts. The chain has TRBV30 and TRBJ2-7, with TRBD1 as a possible D gene (6 bases). V lost 2 bases and J lost 5, with 13 bases in between. There are 13 residues in the CDR3. The germline V gene encodes CDR1 GTSNPN and CDR2 SVGIG (reference sequence). The CDR3 nucleotides are TGTGCCTGGAGTAAACAGGGCTGGGACGAGCAGTACTTC. This gives the protein CAWSKQGWDEQYF.

This clonotype was seen ten or more times. The V and J genes are TRBV6-2 or TRBV6-3 and TRBJ1-1; no clear D. The V gene lost 2 bases and the J gene lost 1 base, with 8 bases spanning the gap. The CDR3 has 14 amino acids. Germline V gene data show CDR1 as MNHEY and CDR2 as SVGEGT. The CDR3 reads CASSYRVENTEAFF. Here the CDR3 DNA reads TGTGCCAGCAGTTACCGGGTCGAGAACACTGAAGCTTTCTTT.

The sample holds many counts of this clonotype. The genes are TRBV11-3 and TRBJ2-2; 8 nucleotides line up with TRBD1. CDR3 length: 15 residues. V lost 1 base to trimming and J lost 7 bases; unmatched junction nucleotides: 5. Germline-derived CDR1 and CDR2 are SGHNT and YENEEA. The CDR3 DNA reads as TGTGCCAGCAGCTTAGGACAGGGGATGAGCGGGGAGCTGTTTTTT. Translated: CASSLGQGMSGELFF.

This clonotype was detected many times. The chain is built from TRBV11-3 and TRBJ1-2; 7 bases fit TRBD1. The CDR3 is made up of 13 amino acids. Germline-derived CDR1 and CDR2 are SGHNT and YENEEA. The ends lost 5 bases at V and 4 bases at J; junction bases unmatched: 4. CDR3 in amino acids: CASSRGQAYGYTF. DNA of the CDR3: TGTGCCAGCAGCCGTGGACAGGCCTATGGCTACACCTTC.

There are many counts of this clonotype. V usage is TRBV15 and J usage is TRBJ1-5; D may be TRBD1 (5 bases). The germline CDR1 and CDR2 sequences are LNHNV and YYDKDF (reference sequence). This CDR3 contains 13 residues. V gave up 8 bases and J gave up 0 bases, with 8 bases separating them. This chain's CDR3 is CATGGYSNQPQHF. The CDR3 DNA follows: TGTGCCACCGGGGGGTATAGCAATCAGCCCCAGCATTTT.

The V gene is TRBV6-2 or TRBV6-3, the J gene TRBJ2-7; tentative D call: TRBD2 (6 bases). V was trimmed by 6 bases and J by 4 bases, leaving 16 bases between them. The CDR3 is 14 residues long. From germline, CDR1 is MNHEY and CDR2 SVGEGT. The CDR3 nucleotides are TGTGCCAGCAGGGTAGAGGAGGGTCGGTACGAGCAGTACTTC. Its translation: CASRVEEGRYEQYF.

This clonotype has ten or more counts. V usage is TRBV5-1 and J usage is TRBJ1-1; TRBD1 matches 9 bases. Germline CDR1 and CDR2: SGHRS and YFSETQ. V shed 0 bases, J shed 6 bases, and the junction held 3 bases outside the gene matches. The CDR3 extends over 14 amino acids. The CDR3 loop reads CASSLGTGEAEAFF. The CDR3 region has the DNA TGCGCCAGCAGCTTGGGGACAGGGGAGGCTGAAGCTTTCTTT. The variable domain in full, with the rest retrieved from reference TRBV5-1 and TRBJ1-1, is KAGVTQTPRYLIKTRGQQVTLSCSPISGHRSVSWYQQTPGQGLQFLFEYFSETQRNKGNFPGRFSGRQFSNSRSEMNVSTLELGDSALYLCASSLGTGEAEAFFGQGTRLTVV.

In this sample, this clonotype turned up a few times. V and J are TRBV2 and TRBJ1-3, with D possibly TRBD1 on 5 matching bases. The CDR3 covers 13 residues. Germline V gene lookup returns CDR1 SNHLY and CDR2 FYNNEI. The V end lost 7 bases, the J end lost 1 base, and 8 bases lay between the germline ends. CDR3 bases: TGTGCCAGCACAGGGTTTTCTGGAAACACCATATATTTT. This codes for CASTGFSGNTIYF.

This clonotype was seen repeatedly, ten times or more. The chain recombines TRBV6-5 with TRBJ2-3; 13 nucleotides agree with TRBD2. CDR1 is MNHEY, CDR2 SVGAGI, per germline. CDR3 size: 15 residues. V lost 2 bases to trimming and J lost 6 bases; unmatched junction nucleotides: 2. The CDR3 region is CASSYAGLAGDTQYF. The CDR3 DNA follows: TGTGCCAGCAGTTACGCGGGACTAGCGGGGGATACGCAGTATTTT.

The rearrangement joins TRBV5-1 to TRBJ1-2; no reliable D call. From germline, CDR1 is SGHRS and CDR2 YFSETQ. CDR3 length: 16 residues. V was trimmed by 0 bases and J by 0 bases, leaving 12 bases between them. The CDR3 sequence: CASSLDSLQANYGYTF. CDR3 nucleotides: TGCGCCAGCAGCTTGGACAGCCTCCAAGCTAACTATGGCTACACCTTC.

The chain employs TRBV5-1 and TRBJ2-7, with D perhaps TRBD2 (6 bases). V lost 4 bases to trimming and J lost 8 bases, with 25 bases between them. The CDR3 is made up of 16 amino acids. Per the germline V gene, CDR1 is SGHRS and CDR2 is YFSETQ. CDR3 sequence: CASSVLGRGASLKQYF. The CDR3 nucleotides read TGCGCCAGCAGCGTCCTCGGGAGAGGGGCGTCTTTGAAGCAGTACTTC.

This clonotype has more than one count but fewer than ten. The rearrangement uses TRBV6-5 and TRBJ2-7; the D is unclear. From germline, CDR1 is MNHEY and CDR2 SVGAGI. The CDR3 runs to 10 residues. V gave up 10 bases and J gave up 2 bases, with 6 bases separating them. The CDR3, as DNA: TGTGCCACCAGAACCTACGAGCAGTACTTC. Translated, it gives CATRTYEQYF.

This clonotype was seen at least ten times. This sequence joins TRBV5-1 and TRBJ2-7, with TRBD1 matching over 9 bases. In germline, CDR1 is SGHRS, CDR2 YFSETQ. Unmatched junction bases numbered 7, after V lost 4 bases and J lost 2 bases. The CDR3 runs to 15 residues. DNA of the CDR3: TGCGCCAGCAGCGACTCCGGGACAGGGCCCTACGAGCAGTACTTC. It specifies CASSDSGTGPYEQYF.

This clonotype was detected only a few times. In DNA, the CDR3 is TGCGCCAGCAGCCCGGGACTAGCGGGGGGGCCCCTCACAGATACGCAGTATTTT. Translated, it gives CASSPGLAGGPLTDTQYF. The chain carries TRBV5-1 and TRBJ2-3; the match to TRBD2 covers 16 bases. CDR1 is SGHRS, CDR2 YFSETQ, per germline. The trim removed 4 bases at V and 2 bases at J, leaving 7 bases unmatched. The CDR3 runs 18 residues.